These T cell receptor beta chains were read from a single sample in a study of blood T cell repertoires in COVID-19. TCRdb keeps only in-frame clones here, not all; method: immunoSEQ multiplex PCR. The table lists 50,000 to 75,000 clones, around 77% of them singletons. The sample comprised peripheral blood. These receptors all come from a man at least 80 years old with active or convalescent COVID-19. Both conserved end residues are part of each CDR3. The D gene is left open where the match is weak. Clone size is not always given. Where it is, it says once, few, many or a class for expanded clones.

abundance: few
d_gene: TRBD2
j_gene: TRBJ2-2
v_gene: TRBV13
len: 15
CDR3nt: TGTGCCAGCAGCTTTTCCCTAGCGGGTACCGGGGAGCTGTTTTTT
CDR3aa: CASSFSLAGTGELFF

abundance: NA
d_gene: TRBD1
j_gene: TRBJ2-2
v_gene: TRBV12-5
len: 17
CDR3nt: TGTGCTAGTGCCCCGGAGAGACAGGGACCACACACCGGGGAGCTGTTTTTT
CDR3aa: CASAPERQGPHTGELFF

abundance: NA
d_gene: TRBD2
j_gene: TRBJ2-7
v_gene: TRBV7-8
len: 17
CDR3nt: TGTGCCAGCACTCTTGGAGCCGGGACTAGAGTTGCCTACGAGCAGTACTTC
CDR3aa: CASTLGAGTRVAYEQYF

abundance: once
d_gene: NA
j_gene: TRBJ2-2
v_gene: TRBV19
len: 13
CDR3nt: TGTGCCAGTAGTAGGGGGCTTACCGGGGAGCTGTTTTTT
CDR3aa: CASSRGLTGELFF

abundance: few
d_gene: NA
j_gene: TRBJ1-1
v_gene: TRBV28
len: 12
CDR3nt: TGTGCCAGCTCTAGGCAGGGTGGTGGGGCTTTCTTT
CDR3aa: CASSRQGGGAFF

abundance: NA
d_gene: NA
j_gene: TRBJ1-5
v_gene: TRBV2
len: 14
CDR3nt: TGTGCCAGCGCATCCAGGGGATCCCGTTCGCCCCAGCATTTT
CDR3aa: CASASRGSRSPQHF

abundance: NA
d_gene: NA
j_gene: TRBJ2-1
v_gene: TRBV3-1/TRBV3-2
len: 15
CDR3nt: TGTGCCAGCAGCCAAGGTGCCGGGAGTTACAATGAGCAGTTCTTC
CDR3aa: CASSQGAGSYNEQFF

abundance: NA
d_gene: NA
j_gene: TRBJ2-5
v_gene: TRBV4-1
len: 15
CDR3nt: TGCGCCAGCAGCCAAGACGGCCTAGACCAAGAGACCCAGTACTTC
CDR3aa: CASSQDGLDQETQYF

abundance: NA
d_gene: NA
j_gene: TRBJ1-1
v_gene: TRBV20-1
len: 9
CDR3nt: TGCAGTGCTAGCCCGGGGAGACAATTT
CDR3aa: CSASPGRQF

abundance: once
d_gene: TRBD1
j_gene: TRBJ1-5
v_gene: TRBV7-8
len: 16
CDR3nt: TGTGCCAGCAGCCAAAACCGGGACAGGGGATTTCAGCCCCAGCATTTT
CDR3aa: CASSQNRDRGFQPQHF

abundance: NA
d_gene: NA
j_gene: TRBJ2-3
v_gene: TRBV4-2
len: 15
CDR3nt: TGTGCCAGCAGCCAAGGTAGCGGACCACCAGATACGCAGTATTTT
CDR3aa: CASSQGSGPPDTQYF

abundance: NA
d_gene: TRBD1
j_gene: TRBJ2-7
v_gene: TRBV7-9
len: 14
CDR3nt: TGTGCCAGCAGCTCCTCCGGGACAGCTTACGAGCAGTACTTC
CDR3aa: CASSSSGTAYEQYF

abundance: NA
d_gene: TRBD1
j_gene: TRBJ2-7
v_gene: TRBV9
len: 16
CDR3nt: TGTGCCAGCAGCAAAGGGACAGGGGGCCACCTCTACGAGCAGTACTTC
CDR3aa: CASSKGTGGHLYEQYF

abundance: NA
d_gene: TRBD1
j_gene: TRBJ2-2
v_gene: TRBV9
len: 18
CDR3nt: TGTGCCAGCAGCGTAAATCCAGGACAGGAGGCTATCACCGGGGAGCTGTTTTTT
CDR3aa: CASSVNPGQEAITGELFF

abundance: NA
d_gene: TRBD2
j_gene: TRBJ2-5
v_gene: TRBV3-1/TRBV3-2
len: 16
CDR3nt: TGTGCCAGCAGCCCAAGACTAGCGGGGTTGGGAGAGACCCAGTACTTC
CDR3aa: CASSPRLAGLGETQYF

abundance: NA
d_gene: NA
j_gene: TRBJ2-3
v_gene: TRBV7-2
len: 12
CDR3nt: TGTGCCAGCAGCTTAGATGTAAATACGCAGTATTTT
CDR3aa: CASSLDVNTQYF

abundance: NA
d_gene: NA
j_gene: TRBJ1-5
v_gene: TRBV10-3
len: 14
CDR3nt: TGTGCCTCCGGGCAACAGGGTACGGGCCAGCCCCAGCATTTT
CDR3aa: CASGQQGTGQPQHF

abundance: NA
d_gene: TRBD1
j_gene: TRBJ1-5
v_gene: TRBV19
len: 17
CDR3nt: TGTGCCAGTAGTCCGGGGACAGGGGGGGGTCGCAATCAGCCCCAGCATTTT
CDR3aa: CASSPGTGGGRNQPQHF

abundance: NA
d_gene: NA
j_gene: TRBJ2-2
v_gene: TRBV9
len: 13
CDR3nt: TGTGCCAGCAGCGTACAGGGCCCCGGGGAGCTGTTTTTT
CDR3aa: CASSVQGPGELFF

abundance: NA
d_gene: TRBD2
j_gene: TRBJ2-7
v_gene: TRBV28
len: 14
CDR3nt: TGTGCCAGCAGTTTACTAGCGGGAGTTGGGGAGCAGTACTTC
CDR3aa: CASSLLAGVGEQYF

abundance: NA
d_gene: NA
j_gene: TRBJ1-2
v_gene: TRBV21-1
len: 16
CDR3nt: TGTGCCAGCAGCGAGGGACAGGTTGAAATGGTCTATGGCTACACCTTC
CDR3aa: CASSEGQVEMVYGYTF

abundance: NA
d_gene: NA
j_gene: TRBJ1-5
v_gene: TRBV7-9
len: 13
CDR3nt: TGTGCCAGCAGCTTACGTCCGGATCAGCCCCAGCATTTT
CDR3aa: CASSLRPDQPQHF

abundance: NA
d_gene: TRBD2
j_gene: TRBJ2-3
v_gene: TRBV4-2
len: 16
CDR3nt: TGTGCCAGCAGCCGGATGCCCGGGGGGTCCACAGATACGCAGTATTTT
CDR3aa: CASSRMPGGSTDTQYF

abundance: NA
d_gene: NA
j_gene: TRBJ2-7
v_gene: TRBV4-1
len: 19
CDR3nt: TGCGCCAGCAGCCAATCGATTTCGCGGGGCGTCGTCCGCGCCAGAGAGCAGTACTTC
CDR3aa: CASSQSISRGVVRAREQYF

abundance: NA
d_gene: TRBD2
j_gene: TRBJ2-1
v_gene: TRBV28
len: 17
CDR3nt: TGTGCCAGCAGGTTTGGGGCTAGCGGTCTCTCCTACAATGAGCAGTTCTTC
CDR3aa: CASRFGASGLSYNEQFF

abundance: few
d_gene: TRBD1
j_gene: TRBJ1-1
v_gene: TRBV18
len: 15
CDR3nt: TGTGCCAGCTCATCTACAGGGGGAATGAACACTGAAGCTTTCTTT
CDR3aa: CASSSTGGMNTEAFF

abundance: NA
d_gene: TRBD1
j_gene: TRBJ1-6
v_gene: TRBV19
len: 14
CDR3nt: TGTGCCAGTAGTATGACAGGGGGCGGCTCACCCCTCCACTTT
CDR3aa: CASSMTGGGSPLHF

abundance: NA
d_gene: NA
j_gene: TRBJ1-2
v_gene: TRBV5-1
len: 12
CDR3nt: TGCGCCAGCACCGGGAGAGGATATGGCTACACCTTC
CDR3aa: CASTGRGYGYTF

abundance: NA
d_gene: NA
j_gene: TRBJ2-1
v_gene: TRBV28
len: 15
CDR3nt: TGTGCCAGCAGTTTTCTAGCCGGCCGTTTCCATGAGCAGTTCTTC
CDR3aa: CASSFLAGRFHEQFF

abundance: NA
d_gene: TRBD1
j_gene: TRBJ1-2
v_gene: TRBV28
len: 20
CDR3nt: TGTGCCAGCAGTCCCAATCTCCAGGGGGTACCCACCACCGGGGACTATGGCTACACCTTC
CDR3aa: CASSPNLQGVPTTGDYGYTF

abundance: NA
d_gene: NA
j_gene: TRBJ1-5
v_gene: TRBV12-3/TRBV12-4
len: 13
CDR3nt: TGTGCCAGCAGTTTAGCGGGGGGTCAGCCCCAGCATTTT
CDR3aa: CASSLAGGQPQHF

abundance: NA
d_gene: TRBD1
j_gene: TRBJ1-3
v_gene: TRBV28
len: 16
CDR3nt: TGTGCCAGCAGTTCATACACAGGGGATATTGGAAACACCATATATTTT
CDR3aa: CASSSYTGDIGNTIYF

abundance: NA
d_gene: TRBD1
j_gene: TRBJ1-6
v_gene: TRBV6-6
len: 16
CDR3nt: TGTGCCAGCAGAAGTTTTACAGGGGGGATTAATTCACCCCTCCACTTT
CDR3aa: CASRSFTGGINSPLHF

abundance: NA
d_gene: NA
j_gene: TRBJ2-7
v_gene: TRBV7-2
len: 16
CDR3nt: TGTGCCAGCAGCCCCTCCTTTAGGACAGTCTCCTACGAGCAGTACTTC
CDR3aa: CASSPSFRTVSYEQYF

abundance: NA
d_gene: NA
j_gene: TRBJ2-7
v_gene: TRBV7-8
len: 13
CDR3nt: TGTGCCAGCAGCTTTTTAGCGGATCACGAGCAGTACTTC
CDR3aa: CASSFLADHEQYF

abundance: NA
d_gene: NA
j_gene: TRBJ2-5
v_gene: TRBV4-1
len: 18
CDR3nt: TGCGCCAGCAGCCAAGATCGAGGGGGACGTGCTGTGATAGAGACCCAGTACTTC
CDR3aa: CASSQDRGGRAVIETQYF

abundance: NA
d_gene: NA
j_gene: TRBJ1-4
v_gene: TRBV6-5
len: 15
CDR3nt: TGTGCCAGCAGTTACAGGCAGGGGCATAATGAAAAACTGTTTTTT
CDR3aa: CASSYRQGHNEKLFF

abundance: NA
d_gene: NA
j_gene: TRBJ2-5
v_gene: TRBV24-1
len: 14
CDR3nt: TGTGCCACCGGAGCCTCCCGGGACCAAGAGACCCAGTACTTC
CDR3aa: CATGASRDQETQYF

abundance: NA
d_gene: NA
j_gene: TRBJ1-1
v_gene: TRBV6-5
len: 14
CDR3nt: TGTGCCAGCAGTTATATGAGGGTTACCACTGAAGCTTTCTTT
CDR3aa: CASSYMRVTTEAFF

abundance: NA
d_gene: NA
j_gene: TRBJ2-3
v_gene: TRBV6-4
len: 15
CDR3nt: TGTGCCAGCAGTGACTCGGCTGCCGGCACAGATACGCAGTATTTT
CDR3aa: CASSDSAAGTDTQYF

abundance: NA
d_gene: TRBD1
j_gene: TRBJ2-4
v_gene: TRBV11-2
len: 14
CDR3nt: TGTGCCAGCACTCAGGGGGCCGAGGGAAACATTCAGTACTTC
CDR3aa: CASTQGAEGNIQYF

abundance: few
d_gene: TRBD1
j_gene: TRBJ2-2
v_gene: TRBV7-8
len: 16
CDR3nt: TGTGCCAGCACCCCCAACCGGGACAGAAACACCGGGGAGCTGTTTTTT
CDR3aa: CASTPNRDRNTGELFF

abundance: NA
d_gene: TRBD2
j_gene: TRBJ2-5
v_gene: TRBV7-6
len: 15
CDR3nt: TGTGCCAGCAGCTTTAGGAGCGGGGGTTGGGAGACCCAGTACTTC
CDR3aa: CASSFRSGGWETQYF

abundance: NA
d_gene: TRBD1
j_gene: TRBJ1-2
v_gene: TRBV9
len: 14
CDR3nt: TGTGCCAGCAGCGGAGACAGGGACAACTATGGCTACACCTTC
CDR3aa: CASSGDRDNYGYTF

abundance: NA
d_gene: TRBD1
j_gene: TRBJ2-3
v_gene: TRBV4-2
len: 16
CDR3nt: TGTGCCAGCAGACCACTCGGACAGGGCTCCACAGATACGCAGTATTTT
CDR3aa: CASRPLGQGSTDTQYF

abundance: NA
d_gene: NA
j_gene: TRBJ1-2
v_gene: TRBV3-1/TRBV3-2
len: 13
CDR3nt: TGTGCCAGCAGCCGTGAACAGGGCTGGGGCTACACCTTC
CDR3aa: CASSREQGWGYTF